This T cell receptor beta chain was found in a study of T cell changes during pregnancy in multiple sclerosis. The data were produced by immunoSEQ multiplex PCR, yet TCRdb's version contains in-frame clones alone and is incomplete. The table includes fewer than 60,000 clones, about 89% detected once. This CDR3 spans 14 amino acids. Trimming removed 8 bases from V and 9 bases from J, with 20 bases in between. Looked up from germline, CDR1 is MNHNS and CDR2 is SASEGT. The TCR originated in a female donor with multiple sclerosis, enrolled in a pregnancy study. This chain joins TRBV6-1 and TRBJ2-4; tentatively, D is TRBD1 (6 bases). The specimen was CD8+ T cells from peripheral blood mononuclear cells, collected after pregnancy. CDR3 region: CASRESGELSIQYF. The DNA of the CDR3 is TGTGCCAGCCGAGAGTCAGGGGAGTTGAGCATTCAGTACTTC.